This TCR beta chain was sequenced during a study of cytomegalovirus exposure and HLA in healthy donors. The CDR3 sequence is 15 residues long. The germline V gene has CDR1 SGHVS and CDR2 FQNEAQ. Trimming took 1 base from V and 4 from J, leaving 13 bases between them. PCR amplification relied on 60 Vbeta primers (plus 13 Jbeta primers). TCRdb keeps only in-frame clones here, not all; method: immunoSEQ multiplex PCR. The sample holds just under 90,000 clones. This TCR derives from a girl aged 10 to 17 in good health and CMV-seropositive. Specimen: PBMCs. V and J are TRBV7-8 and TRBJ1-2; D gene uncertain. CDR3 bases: TGTGCCAGCAGCTTAGGGCCTACAGTTATCTATGGCTACACCTTC. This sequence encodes CASSLGPTVIYGYTF.